The 27 T cell receptor beta chains reported below all come from one sample, sequenced in a study of blood T cell repertoires in COVID-19. Using immunoSEQ multiplex PCR, the repertoire was profiled, and TCRdb retains in-frame clones only, with some absent. The table records fewer than 250,000 clones, roughly 88% of them present only once. Sequenced input: PBMCs or T cells enriched from blood (not recorded which). These receptors were taken from a woman in her forties or fifties who had recovered from COVID-19.

This sequence joins TRBV18 and TRBJ1-1; D is undetermined. CDR3 size: 15 residues. Per the germline V gene, CDR1 is KGHSH and CDR2 is LQKENI. The V end lost 3 bases, the J end lost 3 bases, and 14 bases lay between the germline ends. CDR3 sequence: CASSPRSGLDTEAFF. CDR3 in DNA: TGTGCCAGCTCACCGAGGTCGGGGTTGGACACTGAAGCTTTCTTT.

This clone has only one observation. The V and J genes are TRBV10-3 and TRBJ1-2; 8 positions match TRBD1. V shed 7 bases, J shed 6 bases, and the junction held 13 bases outside the gene matches. In germline, CDR1 is ENHRY, CDR2 SYGVKD. This CDR3 is built from 15 residues. CDR3 loop: CAITLGQGKPHGYTF. In DNA form, the CDR3 reads TGTGCCATCACCTTAGGACAGGGAAAACCTCATGGCTACACCTTC.

The rearrangement joins TRBV28 to TRBJ2-5, with D perhaps TRBD2 (7 bases). V lost 4 bases, J lost 5 bases, and 38 bases lay in between. CDR3 length: 22 residues. Germline V gene sequence: CDR1 MDHEN, CDR2 SYDVKM. The CDR3 sequence is CASSSSYPRDTTRISGPETQYF. The CDR3, as DNA: TGTGCCAGCAGTTCATCCTATCCACGGGACACCACCCGAATTAGCGGGCCTGAGACCCAGTACTTC.

In the case of this clone: At the DNA level, this CDR3 is encoded by other sequences in the same sample as well. The chain employs TRBV9 and TRBJ2-3; TRBD2 matches at 10 bases. This CDR3 has 16 residues. Germline CDR1 is SGDLS and CDR2 is YYNGEE. J gave up 0 bases and V 0 bases, and 1 base lay outside the gene matches. CDR3 bases: TGTGCCAGCAGCGTAGGGACTAGCGGAAGCACAGATACGCAGTATTTT. This gives the protein CASSVGTSGSTDTQYF.

This chain connects TRBV29-1 to TRBJ2-7; D remains unclear. With 7 bases removed from V and 2 bases from J, the gap between germline ends came to 9 bases. The germline CDR1 and CDR2 sequences are SQVTM and ANQGSEA. The CDR3 extends over 11 amino acids. CDR3 loop: CSALAPYEQYF. CDR3 sequence (DNA): TGCAGCGCCCTGGCTCCCTACGAGCAGTACTTC.

The table lists this clone with a count of one. V usage is TRBV7-2 and J usage is TRBJ1-5; D is perhaps TRBD1 (6 bases). This CDR3 contains 14 residues. The germline gives CDR1 SGHTA, CDR2 FQGNSA. With 5 bases removed from V and 2 bases from J, the gap between germline ends came to 10 bases. The CDR3 sequence is CASSPRQGNQPQHF. The DNA for the CDR3 is TGTGCCAGCAGCCCCAGACAGGGCAATCAGCCCCAGCATTTT.

The chain couples TRBV6-1 to TRBJ2-1; a possible D gene is TRBD1 (6 bases). Germline V CDR1 and CDR2: MNHNS, SASEGT. This CDR3 has 16 amino acids. Trimming shortened V by 2 bases and J by 2 bases, and 13 bases separated the two germline ends. CDR3 nucleotides: TGTGCCAGCAGTGAATATCTGGGGGCGACCTACAATGAGCAGTTCTTC. This codes for CASSEYLGATYNEQFF.

This rearrangement joins TRBV7-2 to TRBJ1-6, with TRBD1 as a possible D gene (5 bases). Per germline, CDR1 SGHTA and CDR2 FQGNSA. Trimming cost V 5 bases and J 9 bases, with 20 bases left between them. This CDR3 contains 16 residues. The CDR3 DNA reads TGTGCCAGCAGCAGCCCTCGGATAGGAAGGGGTTCACCCCTCCACTTT. It yields the protein CASSSPRIGRGSPLHF.

The chain employs TRBV28 and TRBJ2-7; TRBD2 agrees at 13 bases. J lost 3 bases, V lost 2 bases, and 1 base had no gene match. This CDR3 is 15 amino acids long. CDR1 MDHEN and CDR2 SYDVKM come from the germline V gene. This CDR3 is CASSLGTSGDYEQYF. CDR3 in DNA: TGTGCCAGCAGTTTAGGGACTAGCGGGGACTACGAGCAGTACTTC.

The chain uses TRBV2 and TRBJ1-2; TRBD1 aligns across 8 bases. Germline CDR1 SNHLY, CDR2 FYNNEI. The V gene end was trimmed by 3 bases and the J gene end by 4 bases; junction bases not matched to a gene: 4. The CDR3 has 14 residues. The CDR3 here is CASSDQGAGYGYTF. The CDR3 DNA reads TGTGCCAGCAGTGACCAGGGGGCCGGCTATGGCTACACCTTC.

This clone has just a few counts. The J gene is TRBJ1-3, the V gene TRBV10-1; unclear D gene. The germline V and J ends were trimmed by 5 bases and 4 bases, with 6 bases remaining between them. Germline lookup yields CDR1 WNHNN and CDR2 SYGVQD (reference sequence). This CDR3 is built from 12 residues. The CDR3 here is CASSSPGNTIYF. In nucleotides, the CDR3 is TGCGCCAGCAGTAGCCCCGGAAACACCATATATTTT.

J is TRBJ2-5 and V is TRBV5-4, with 7 bases matching TRBD2. V lost 5 bases to trimming and J lost 8 bases; unmatched junction nucleotides: 15. The CDR3 is 15 amino acids. Germline V gene data show CDR1 as SGHNT and CDR2 as YYREEE (reference sequence). The CDR3 sequence: CASSPRRGGRLTQYF. CDR3 DNA sequence: TGTGCCAGCAGTCCCCGGAGGGGCGGGAGATTAACCCAGTACTTC.

The CDR3 protein is CASSLTSGGAEETQYF. CDR3 nucleotides: TGTGCCAGCAGCCTGACTAGCGGGGGGGCGGAGGAGACCCAGTACTTC. V gene TRBV7-3 combines with J gene TRBJ2-5; 14 bases map to TRBD2. With 5 bases clipped from V and 5 bases from J, the junction kept 7 bases outside the gene matches. The germline V gene encodes CDR1 SGHTA and CDR2 FQGTGA. CDR3 size: 16 residues.

The gene calls are TRBV5-4 and TRBJ2-2, with a possible D match to TRBD1 (5 bases). This CDR3 has 15 residues. V lost 4 bases and J lost 1, with 11 bases in between. The germline gives CDR1 SGHNT, CDR2 YYREEE (reference sequence). This chain's CDR3 is CASSQGRENTGELFF. The CDR3 bases are TGTGCCAGCAGCCAAGGCAGGGAGAACACCGGGGAGCTGTTTTTT.

Of note for this clone: The junction differs from germline at one of its ends, possibly a read error. DNA for the CDR3: TGTGCCAGCAGCCTAGTAACCGGGACTGAGACGAAATTT. This encodes CASSLVTGTETKF. The V call is TRBV3-1 (or the pseudogene TRBV3-2), the J call TRBJ2-3; the D gene is possibly TRBD2 (6 bases). The CDR3 contains 13 residues. From germline, CDR1 is LGHDT and CDR2 YNNKEL (reference sequence).

This chain joins TRBV30 and TRBJ1-2; D not certain. In germline, CDR1 is GTSNPN, CDR2 SVGIG (reference sequence). There are 15 residues in the CDR3. V was clipped by 2 bases and J by 0 bases, with 13 bases between them. For the CDR3, the DNA is TGTGCCTGGAGTACCCCGGGGAGAGCTAACTATGGCTACACCTTC. Translation gives CAWSTPGRANYGYTF.

In DNA form, the CDR3 reads TGCGCCAGCAGCCAGGCGACAGGGATTAATCAGCCCCAGCATTTT. Translation gives CASSQATGINQPQHF. The gene calls are TRBV4-3 and TRBJ1-5; 7 nucleotides align to TRBD1. The CDR3 spans 15 residues. Unmatched junction bases numbered 6, after V lost 3 bases and J lost 4 bases. The germline V gene has CDR1 LGHNA and CDR2 YSLEER.

This chain connects TRBV27 to TRBJ2-1; 8 nucleotides line up with TRBD1. V lost 1 base and J lost 1; bases outside the gene matches: 3. Per germline, CDR1 MNHEY and CDR2 SMNVEV (reference sequence). This CDR3 has 16 amino acids. The CDR3 sequence is CASSLFTGGSYNEQFF. CDR3 bases: TGTGCCAGCAGTTTATTTACAGGGGGATCCTACAATGAGCAGTTCTTC.

The rearrangement links TRBV15 to TRBJ2-7, with 7 bases matching TRBD1. This CDR3 has 14 amino acids. V shed 3 bases and J 4 bases; nucleotides not matched to a gene: 6. CDR1 and CDR2 from the germline V gene are LNHNV and YYDKDF (reference sequence). The DNA of the CDR3 is TGTGCCACCAGCAGGGAAACAGGGGTATACGAGCAGTACTTC. This codes for CATSRETGVYEQYF.

V gene TRBV9 combines with J gene TRBJ2-7; 8 bases agree with TRBD2. This CDR3 has 14 amino acids. Germline CDR1 reads SGDLS; CDR2 reads YYNGEE. Unmatched junction bases numbered 5, after V lost 1 base and J lost 5 bases. The CDR3 loop is CASSVSGGNHEQYF. The CDR3 bases are TGTGCCAGCAGCGTAAGCGGGGGTAACCACGAGCAGTACTTC. Based on the CDR3 plus reference TRBV9 and TRBJ2-7, the full variable domain is DSGVTQTPKHLITATGQRVTLRCSPRSGDLSVYWYQQSLDQGLQFLIQYYNGEERAKGNILERFSAQQFPDLHSELNLSSLELGDSALYFCASSVSGGNHEQYFGPGTRLTVT.

The chain joins TRBV7-2 to TRBJ1-2, with D perhaps TRBD1 (6 bases). V lost 7 bases and J lost 7, with 25 bases in between. The CDR3 totals 16 residues. The V gene's germline CDR1 is SGHTA and CDR2 FQGNSA. The CDR3 DNA follows: TGTGCCAGCACCTTCAGCCCATCAGGGGTGGATGGTGGCTACACCTTC. This translates into CASTFSPSGVDGGYTF.

J is TRBJ1-2 and V is TRBV4-3; 11 bases are shared with TRBD1. Germline assignment: CDR1 LGHNA and CDR2 YSLEER. V gave up 5 bases and J gave up 4 bases; unmatched junction bases: 9. This CDR3 comprises 16 residues. CDR3 residues: CASSFPGTGGTYGYTF. CDR3 bases: TGCGCCAGCAGCTTTCCCGGGACAGGGGGAACCTATGGCTACACCTTC.

The chain employs TRBV27 and TRBJ2-7; no reliable D call. The V end was cut by 6 bases, the J end by 2 bases, with 14 bases between. Per germline, CDR1 MNHEY and CDR2 SMNVEV (reference sequence). The CDR3 is made up of 14 amino acids. The CDR3 sequence is CASSRDTETYEQYF. In DNA, the CDR3 is TGTGCCAGCAGCCGCGACACCGAGACCTACGAGCAGTACTTC.

The V call is TRBV5-6, the J call TRBJ2-1, with D tentatively TRBD2 (5 bases). CDR1 SGHDT and CDR2 YYEEEE come from the germline V gene. There are 15 residues in the CDR3. V dropped 0 bases and J dropped 9 bases, with 16 bases sitting between them. The CDR3 sequence: CASSLVALAAVEQFF. The CDR3 nucleotides read TGTGCCAGCAGCTTGGTTGCGTTAGCAGCGGTTGAGCAGTTCTTC.

The gene calls are TRBV20-1 and TRBJ2-7, with unresolved D. The CDR3 totals 11 residues. The V and J ends lost 0 bases and 4 bases respectively, with 4 bases between them. The V gene's germline CDR1 is DFQATT and CDR2 SNEGSKA (reference sequence). This CDR3 reads CSARDAYEQYF. The CDR3 DNA reads TGCAGTGCTAGAGATGCGTACGAGCAGTACTTC.

The chain links TRBV7-2 to TRBJ1-2; TRBD1 is a possible D gene (5 bases). The CDR3 sequence is 14 residues long. Germline CDR1 reads SGHTA; CDR2 reads FQGNSA. Trimming shortened V by 1 base and J by 8 bases, and 14 bases separated the two germline ends. The CDR3 here is CASSLEQDLRGYTF. The CDR3 region has the DNA TGTGCCAGCAGCTTAGAACAGGACCTAAGGGGCTACACCTTC.

The chain has TRBV30 and TRBJ2-2; possible D gene TRBD2, 5 bases. V was trimmed by 3 bases and J by 4 bases, leaving 12 bases between them. CDR3 length: 14 amino acids. The V gene's germline CDR1 is GTSNPN and CDR2 SVGIG (reference sequence). The CDR3 coding sequence is TGTGCCTGGAGACCTCCCGGAGGCACCGGGGAGCTGTTTTTT. It is translated as CAWRPPGGTGELFF.